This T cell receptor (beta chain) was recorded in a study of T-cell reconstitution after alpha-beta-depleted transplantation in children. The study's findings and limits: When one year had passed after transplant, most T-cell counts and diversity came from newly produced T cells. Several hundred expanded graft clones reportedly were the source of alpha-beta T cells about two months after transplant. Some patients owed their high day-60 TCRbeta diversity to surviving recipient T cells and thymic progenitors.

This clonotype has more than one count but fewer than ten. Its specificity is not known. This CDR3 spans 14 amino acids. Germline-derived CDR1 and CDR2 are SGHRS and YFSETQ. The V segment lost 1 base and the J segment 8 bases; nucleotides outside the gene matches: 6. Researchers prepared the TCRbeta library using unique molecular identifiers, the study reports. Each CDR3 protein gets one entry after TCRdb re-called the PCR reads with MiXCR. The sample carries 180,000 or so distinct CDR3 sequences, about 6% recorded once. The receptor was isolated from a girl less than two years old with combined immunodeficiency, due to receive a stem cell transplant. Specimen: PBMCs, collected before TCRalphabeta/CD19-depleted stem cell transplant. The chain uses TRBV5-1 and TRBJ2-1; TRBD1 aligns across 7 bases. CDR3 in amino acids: CASSLYPGGDEQFF. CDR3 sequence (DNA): TGCGCCAGCAGCTTGTACCCAGGGGGTGATGAGCAGTTCTTC. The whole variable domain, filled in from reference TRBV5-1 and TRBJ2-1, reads KAGVTQTPRYLIKTRGQQVTLSCSPISGHRSVSWYQQTPGQGLQFLFEYFSETQRNKGNFPGRFSGRQFSNSRSEMNVSTLELGDSALYLCASSLYPGGDEQFFGPGTRLTVL.